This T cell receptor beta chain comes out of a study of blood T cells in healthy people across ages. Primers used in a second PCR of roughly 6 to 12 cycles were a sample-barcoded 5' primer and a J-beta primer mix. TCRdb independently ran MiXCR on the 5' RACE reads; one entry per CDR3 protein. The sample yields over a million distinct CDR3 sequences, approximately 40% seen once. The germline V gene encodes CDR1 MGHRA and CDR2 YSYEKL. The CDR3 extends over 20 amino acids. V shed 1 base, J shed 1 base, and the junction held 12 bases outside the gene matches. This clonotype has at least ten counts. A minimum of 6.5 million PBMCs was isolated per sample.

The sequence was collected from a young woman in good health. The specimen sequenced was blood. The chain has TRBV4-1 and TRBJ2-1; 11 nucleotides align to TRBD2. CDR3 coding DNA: TGCGCCAGCAGCCAAGTCTTGGCTAGCGGGAGGTTTGGGTCCTACAATGAGCAGTTCTTC. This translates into CASSQVLASGRFGSYNEQFF.